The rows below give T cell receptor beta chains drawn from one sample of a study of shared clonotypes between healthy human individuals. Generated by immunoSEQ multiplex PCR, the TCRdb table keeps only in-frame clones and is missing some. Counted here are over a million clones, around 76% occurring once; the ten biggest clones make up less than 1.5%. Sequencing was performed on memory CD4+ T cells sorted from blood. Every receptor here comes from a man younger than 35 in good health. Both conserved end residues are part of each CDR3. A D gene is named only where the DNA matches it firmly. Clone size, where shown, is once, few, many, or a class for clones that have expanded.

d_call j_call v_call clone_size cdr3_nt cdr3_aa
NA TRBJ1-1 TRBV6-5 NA TGTGCCAGCAGCGGACACATTAACACTGAAGCTTTCTTT CASSGHINTEAFF
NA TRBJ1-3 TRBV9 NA TGTGCCAGCACCGTGGGGTACGGAAACACCATATATTTT CASTVGYGNTIYF
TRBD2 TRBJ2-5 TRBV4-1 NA TGCGCCAGCAGCCACCCAAGGACTAGCGGCCAAGAGACCCAGTACTTC CASSHPRTSGQETQYF
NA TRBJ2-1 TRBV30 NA TGTGCCTGGAGTGGTAGACGACAGGAGTTTTACAATGAGCAGTTCTTC CAWSGRRQEFYNEQFF
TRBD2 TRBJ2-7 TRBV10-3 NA TGTGCCATCAGCAAAAAGGGACTAGCGCCAGAATACGAGCAGTACTTC CAISKKGLAPEYEQYF
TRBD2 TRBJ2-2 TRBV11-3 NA TGTGCCAGCAGCCAGTTTACTAGCGGGGGGACCGGGGAGCTGTTTTTT CASSQFTSGGTGELFF
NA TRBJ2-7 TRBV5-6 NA TGTGCCAGCAGCTTTAATATCAAGGGGGCCTACGAGCAGTACTTC CASSFNIKGAYEQYF
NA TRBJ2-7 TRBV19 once TGTGCCAGTAGCGGGGGACCTTTCTACGAGCAGTACTTC CASSGGPFYEQYF
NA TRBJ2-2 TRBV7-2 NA TGTGCCAGCAGCCAGACCCGGGGCACCGGGGAGCTGTTTTTT CASSQTRGTGELFF
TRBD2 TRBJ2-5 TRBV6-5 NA TGTGCCAGCAGCTTTAGCGGGACCTCCCAAGAGACCCAGTACTTC CASSFSGTSQETQYF
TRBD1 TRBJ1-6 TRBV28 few TGTGCCAGCAGTTGGGGACAGGGGAGTTCACCCCTCCACTTT CASSWGQGSSPLHF
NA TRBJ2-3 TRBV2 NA TGTGCCAGCAGTGCCCAGCGGGGCACAGATACGCAGTATTTT CASSAQRGTDTQYF
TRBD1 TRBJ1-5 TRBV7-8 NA TGTGCCAGCAGCCTCTCCGACAGGGGAGATCAGCCCCAGCATTTT CASSLSDRGDQPQHF
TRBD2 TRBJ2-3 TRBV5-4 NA TGTGCCAGCAGCTTGGGGTGGGGACTAGTCTTCGAAGAGCAGTATTTT CASSLGWGLVFEEQYF
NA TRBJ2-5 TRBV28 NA TGTGCCACTTTACAGGGTCGAATGGAGACCCAGTACTTC CATLQGRMETQYF
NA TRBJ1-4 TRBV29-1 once TGCAGCCTCAACAGGGATGAAAAACTGTTTTTT CSLNRDEKLFF
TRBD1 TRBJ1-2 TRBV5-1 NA TGCGCCAGCAGCTTGGGACAGGGGAGACACACCTTC CASSLGQGRHTF
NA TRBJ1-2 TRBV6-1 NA TGTGCCAGCATCCGAGATCAGGGTTACTATGGCTACACCTTC CASIRDQGYYGYTF
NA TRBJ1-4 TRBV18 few TGTGCCAGCTCACCAACGTCGATTAAAGAAAAACTGTTTTTT CASSPTSIKEKLFF
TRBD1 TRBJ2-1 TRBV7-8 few TGTGCCAGCAGCCCGGGGACAGGGACATACAATGAGCAGTTCTTC CASSPGTGTYNEQFF
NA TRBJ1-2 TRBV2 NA TGTGCCAGCAGTGAATCCGGGACGGGCTATGGCTACACCTTC CASSESGTGYGYTF
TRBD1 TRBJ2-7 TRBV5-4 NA TGTGCCAGCAGCTCCTACGACAGGGGCAACCATTACGAGCAGTACTTC CASSSYDRGNHYEQYF
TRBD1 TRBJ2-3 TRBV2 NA TGTGCCAGCAGTTCGTTCGACAGGGTCGCAGATACGCAGTATTTT CASSSFDRVADTQYF
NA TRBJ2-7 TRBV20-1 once TGCAGTGCTAGATCGGGGACGCCGGAGTACTTC CSARSGTPEYF
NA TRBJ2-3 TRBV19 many TGTGCCAGCCCCTCGTACTTTGCGGAGTGCACAGATACGCAGTATTTT CASPSYFAECTDTQYF
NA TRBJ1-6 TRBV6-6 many TGTGCCAGCACCGACACAGGGACTGGTTCACCCCTCCACTTT CASTDTGTGSPLHF